This T cell receptor (beta chain) derives from a study of tumor-infiltrating lymphocytes in primary liver carcinoma (dated by TCRdb to between 2016 and 2019). Context from the whole study: Of the five patients, three men and two women aged 30 to 69 years, four had hepatocellular carcinoma and one had combined HCC and intrahepatic cholangiocarcinoma. Roughly 3.5 to 8 million productive TCRbeta reads were obtained per sample, and no significant difference in read depth was found between tissue types. To link TCRbeta repertoire diversity to the local molecular phenotype, the roughly 24 tumor region samples were profiled with Agilent mRNA microarrays. A total of about 35 specimens from 5 patients, comprising some 25 tumor regions, 5 adjacent noncancerous liver tissues and 5 peripheral blood samples, were covered by TCRbeta repertoire sequencing. High reproducibility was observed for the technical replicate repertoires, with mean shared-clone rates approximately 0.9 and correlation coefficients above 0.95. Tumors of the five patients were stage T1-T3 N0M0 with maximum diameters of about 4.2 to 10 cm. For each liver tumor, the study sampled five regions along with adjacent normal tissue and blood, and applied TCRbeta repertoire sequencing, expression microarrays and whole-exome sequencing. Broader findings and caveats from the paper: Only about 7-25% of top clones were present in all five regions of a tumor, suggesting spatial heterogeneity of tumor-infiltrating T cells. Pairs of tumor regions showed greater repertoire overlap (mean about 35%) than tumor-adjacent pairs (17%) or tumor-blood pairs (roughly 15%), which is consistent with antigen-driven expansion. Only 4 to 6 patients were included in the study, and the authors note that the findings should be validated in a larger study. Since the samples were bulk and unsorted, there was no way to compare CD4+ and CD8+ T cell repertoires. The top 250 clones accounted for a significantly greater share of the repertoire in tumors than in blood (p = 0.039). Only the TCR beta chain was sequenced, so true repertoire diversity is likely underestimated because unpaired alpha chains were not captured.

Without any cell sorting, total RNA and DNA were extracted together from about 20-30 mg of bulk tissue using the AllPrep DNA/RNA mini kit. Five patients with histopathologically diagnosed primary liver carcinoma underwent surgical resection in China between late 2015 and March 2016. At the time of sampling, the patients had chronic HBV infection and had not received any treatment. Five spatially separated regions were sampled from each tumor: the superior, inferior, left-lateral and right-lateral poles, plus the tumor centre. More than 80% viable tumor cells were found by histology in every tumor sample. Pieces of fresh tumor and adjacent tissue were cut in half, with one half kept in RNAlater at -80 degrees C and the other half sent for histology. Starting from approximately 500 ng total RNA, TCRbeta-specific cDNA was produced by reverse transcription with a constant-region primer and ProtoScript II reverse transcriptase. Construction of the TCRbeta libraries relied on three nested rounds of multiplex PCR, following a slightly modified ARM-PCR procedure. Multiplex TRBV1-TRBV30 forward primers and a Cbeta reverse primer were used in the first two PCR rounds, each of which was run for around 10 cycles. Sample barcodes and Illumina adapters were attached in a final 25-cycle PCR using Deep VentR polymerase. Before sequencing, amplicons of 200-500 bp were gel-purified using a QIAquick gel extraction kit. An Illumina HiSeq 2500 was used to sequence the TCRbeta amplicons, generating 250-bp paired-end reads. In the paper's pipeline: Quality trimming of reads was performed with Trimmomatic v0.33, and paired reads were merged with FLASH v1.2.11 so that full CDR3 sequences could be recovered. MiGEC v1.2.1b assigned V, D and J germline segments to the rearranged TCRbeta sequences. Clonotype statistics and Shannon-Wiener diversity indices were calculated with VDJtools v1.0.0. Except for diversity analysis, only the 250 most abundant clonotypes of each sample were used in subsequent analyses to reduce sampling bias. TCRdb cleaned the public reads at Q25 with fastp, built clones with MiXCR and kept in-frame beta chains. Each entry merges the rows of one CDR3 protein and shows their most common DNA and genes. Clone size and V and J calls follow TCRdb, not the original study. The sample table records 50,000 to 60,000 distinct CDR3 sequences; over 65% of these occur just once. The ten most abundant clones make up around 22% of the sample.

This clonotype came up a few times. No cognate antigen has been identified for it. At one of its ends the junction is not consistent with the germline gene, which may arise from a read error. CDR1 and CDR2 are drawn from the germline V gene (reference sequence): SGHNT, YYREEE. The CDR3 holds 14 amino acids from the cysteine to the phenylalanine. The retained sequence is limited to the CDR3, 42 bases, with the frame set at the first base. The source is a man aged 40-50 years with primary liver carcinoma and hepatitis B virus infection. Here the chain combines TRBV5-4 and TRBJ2-2, with 7 central nucleotides matching TRBD1. Sequences were obtained from liver tumor tissue from sampling region 5. In the paper's terms, the cell subset or site label means: tumor region T5, tumor centre. The CDR3 reads as follows: CASSFDECTGELFF. In nucleotides, the sequence is TGTGCCAGTAGCTTTGATGAGTGCACAGGGGAGCTGTTTTTC.